Presented here are 26 T cell receptor beta chains from one specimen sequenced in a study of cytomegalovirus exposure and HLA in healthy donors. PCR used 60 Vbeta primers and 13 Jbeta primers. This table comes from immunoSEQ multiplex PCR, and its TCRdb copy is limited to in-frame clones, with some not included. The sample has 160,000 or so clones, roughly 88% seen once. Material: PBMCs. These receptors all stem from a woman under 30 in good health and CMV-seronegative.

A few counts support this clone. CDR3 DNA sequence: TGTGCCAGCAGTGAAGCGCTTCGGGAGAACTATGGCTACACCTTC. It is translated as CASSEALRENYGYTF. The V gene is TRBV2, the J gene TRBJ1-2; D gene unclear. Germline CDR1 and CDR2: SNHLY and FYNNEI. V was clipped by 0 bases and J by 2 bases, with 10 bases between them. The CDR3 sequence is 15 residues long.

The V gene is TRBV6-1, the J gene TRBJ1-6; 7 bases are a match to TRBD1. The V gene's germline CDR1 is MNHNS and CDR2 SASEGT. The CDR3 length is 15 residues. Trimming cost V 5 bases and J 7 bases; bases outside gene matches: 8. The CDR3 DNA reads TGTGCCAGCAGTCACCCGGGACAGTCAAATTCACCCCTCCACTTT. Translating gives CASSHPGQSNSPLHF.

J is TRBJ2-7 and V is TRBV2, with no clear D. V was clipped by 6 bases and J by 10 bases, with 16 bases between them. Germline CDR1 reads SNHLY; CDR2 reads FYNNEI. This CDR3 contains 12 residues. The CDR3 nucleotides read TGTGCCAGCAGAGGTGGCAGCGCTTATCAGTACTTC. It specifies CASRGGSAYQYF. Full variable domain (remainder filled in from reference TRBV2 and TRBJ2-7): EPEVTQTPSHQVTQMGQEVILRCVPISNHLYFYWYRQILGQKVEFLVSFYNNEISEKSEIFDDQFSVERPDGSNFTLKIRSTKLEDSAMYFCASRGGSAYQYFGPGTRLTVT.

The J gene is TRBJ2-4, the V gene TRBV30, with 9 bases identical to TRBD1. The CDR3 runs 13 residues. The V gene end was trimmed by 5 bases and the J gene end by 6 bases; junction bases not matched to a gene: 5. Per germline, CDR1 GTSNPN and CDR2 SVGIG (reference sequence). The CDR3 protein is CAWGTGGINIQYF. CDR3 bases: TGTGCCTGGGGCACAGGGGGCATAAACATTCAGTACTTC.

The gene calls are TRBV9 and TRBJ1-2; TRBD1 is a possible D gene (6 bases). The germline V gene has CDR1 SGDLS and CDR2 YYNGEE. This CDR3 contains 15 residues. With 3 bases removed from V and 2 bases from J, the gap between germline ends came to 14 bases. CDR3 in amino acids: CASSEPGEGNYGYTF. CDR3 coding DNA: TGTGCCAGCAGCGAGCCAGGGGAGGGGAACTATGGCTACACCTTC. Full variable domain (rest looked up from reference TRBV9 and TRBJ1-2): DSGVTQTPKHLITATGQRVTLRCSPRSGDLSVYWYQQSLDQGLQFLIQYYNGEERAKGNILERFSAQQFPDLHSELNLSSLELGDSALYFCASSEPGEGNYGYTFGSGTRLTVV.

The chain has TRBV27 and TRBJ1-2, with 11 bases that match TRBD1. Germline CDR1 and CDR2: MNHEY and SMNVEV (reference sequence). The trim removed 1 base at V and 8 bases at J, leaving 9 bases unmatched. The CDR3 totals 16 residues. This CDR3 reads CASSLYPGGTGGGYTF. CDR3 coding DNA: TGTGCCAGCAGTTTATATCCCGGAGGGACAGGGGGAGGCTACACCTTC.

V gene TRBV28 combines with J gene TRBJ1-1, with D possibly being TRBD1 (5 bases). CDR1 and CDR2 from the germline V gene are MDHEN and SYDVKM. There are 13 residues in the CDR3. Trimming cost V 3 bases and J 4 bases, with 9 bases left between them. The CDR3 DNA reads as TGTGCCAGCAGTTTCTGGGGGGGCACTGAAGCTTTCTTT. Translated, it gives CASSFWGGTEAFF.

This chain uses TRBV5-5 with TRBJ2-1; D is unresolved. The CDR3 totals 16 residues. Trimming removed 2 bases at V and 0 bases at J, with 12 bases between. Per the germline V gene, CDR1 is SGHKS and CDR2 is YYEKEE (reference sequence). The CDR3 DNA reads as TGTGCCAGCAGCTTAGAAGTCCTAGGCTCCTACAATGAGCAGTTCTTC. Protein sequence: CASSLEVLGSYNEQFF.

This clone showed up just a few times. The chain employs TRBV20-1 and TRBJ2-1; D unclear. V lost 7 bases and J lost 4, with 5 bases in between. This CDR3 has 10 amino acids. Germline V gives CDR1 DFQATT, CDR2 SNEGSKA (reference sequence). The chain's CDR3 is CSVDYNEQFF. In DNA form, the CDR3 reads TGCAGTGTAGATTACAATGAGCAGTTCTTC.

This clone has a single count. This chain connects TRBV15 to TRBJ2-5, with D possibly TRBD2 on 7 matching bases. The J call may be mistaken, given a closer DNA end match to TRBJ2-7. Germline lookup yields CDR1 LNHNV and CDR2 YYDKDF (reference sequence). The CDR3 spans 13 residues. The CDR3 coding sequence is TGTGCCACCAGCAGAGCGGGGGGCCACGAGCAGTACTTC. Residues: CATSRAGGHEQYF.

The CDR3 bases are TGTGCCAGCAGCACCAGGGGTCCTGGGGGACGGCAGCCCCAGCATTTT. Its translation: CASSTRGPGGRQPQHF. The rearrangement uses TRBV14 and TRBJ1-5; possibly TRBD1 for D (6 bases). The CDR3 is made up of 16 amino acids. Trimming removed 5 bases from V and 7 bases from J, with 21 bases in between. CDR1 is SGHDN, CDR2 FVKESK, per germline.

In this sample, this clone turned up once. The chain couples TRBV6-1 to TRBJ2-2, with 7 positions matching TRBD1. The CDR3 sequence is 16 residues long. CDR1 is MNHNS, CDR2 SASEGT, per germline. Losses at the gene ends were 6 bases for V and 1 base for J; bases not matched to a gene: 8. The CDR3 is CASREHRTGNTGELFF. CDR3 sequence (DNA): TGTGCCAGCAGGGAACATCGGACAGGGAACACCGGGGAGCTGTTTTTT.

The rearrangement joins TRBV6-1 to TRBJ2-1, with a tentative D call TRBD1 (5 bases). The germline V gene has CDR1 MNHNS and CDR2 SASEGT. The CDR3 extends over 16 amino acids. The V end lost 4 bases, the J end lost 5 bases, and 18 bases lay between the germline ends. The CDR3 nucleotides are TGTGCCAGCAGTGGGCCCCACAGGAACCAGAACAATGAGCAGTTCTTC. It is translated as CASSGPHRNQNNEQFF.

The chain combines TRBV21-1 with TRBJ1-1; TRBD1 reflects the table's D call only, with no check against the DNA. TRBV21-1 constitutes a pseudogene. This CDR3 spans 16 amino acids. The CDR3: CASSTGQGNLNTEAFF. As DNA, the CDR3 is TGTGCCAGCAGCACCGGACAGGGGAATTTGAACACTGAAGCTTTCTTT.

This sequence joins TRBV21-1 and TRBJ2-3; the listed D gene, TRBD1, was not tested against the DNA. TRBV21-1 is listed as a pseudogene. CDR3 size: 18 residues. Written as DNA, the CDR3 is TGTGCCAGCAGCAATTGGGGTTGTCAGGACAGGTTCACAGATACGCAGTATTTT. Translation gives CASSNWGCQDRFTDTQYF.

This clone was found a few times. CDR3 region: CASSFGQGVGYEQYF. CDR3 sequence (DNA): TGTGCCAGCAGCTTCGGACAGGGAGTAGGTTACGAGCAGTACTTC. The chain uses TRBV7-2 and TRBJ2-7, with 8 positions matching TRBD1. Unmatched junction bases numbered 8, after V lost 3 bases and J lost 4 bases. The germline CDR1 and CDR2 sequences are SGHTA and FQGNSA. The CDR3 runs to 15 residues.

The chain has TRBV2 and TRBJ1-1; D uncertain. Trimming cost V 3 bases and J 6 bases, with 11 bases left between them. The CDR3 extends over 13 amino acids. Germline loops: CDR1 SNHLY, CDR2 FYNNEI. The CDR3 spells CASSDPRPPEAFF. CDR3 DNA: TGTGCCAGCAGTGACCCGAGGCCACCTGAAGCTTTCTTT.

This clone has only a few counts. Other DNA sequences in this specimen translate into the identical CDR3. V is TRBV6-5 and J is TRBJ1-1, with 8 bases fitting TRBD1. Trimming at V came to 2 bases and at J to 4 bases, leaving 0 bases not matched to a gene. The CDR3 loop spans 13 amino acids. The germline V gene has CDR1 MNHEY and CDR2 SVGAGI. The CDR3: CASSYGQGTEAFF. DNA for the CDR3: TGTGCCAGCAGTTACGGACAGGGCACTGAAGCTTTCTTT.

The rearrangement links TRBV5-1 to TRBJ2-1; 13 positions match TRBD2. J was trimmed by 5 bases and V by 2 bases; bases with no gene match: 1. The germline V gene has CDR1 SGHRS and CDR2 YFSETQ. CDR3 length equals 15 residues. The CDR3 DNA reads as TGCGCCAGCAGCTTACTAGCGGGGGGGGACAATGAGCAGTTCTTC. It codes for CASSLLAGGDNEQFF.

This chain joins TRBV11-3 and TRBJ1-3; D gene unclear. The ends were cut back, 5 bases at V and 0 bases at J, with 11 bases in the middle. This CDR3 is built from 15 residues. Germline V CDR1 and CDR2: SGHNT, YENEEA. This CDR3 reads CASSIVRSSGNTIYF. CDR3 DNA: TGTGCCAGCAGCATTGTTAGAAGCTCTGGAAACACCATATATTTT.

The CDR3 bases are TGCGCCAGCAGCCTCAACTTGCTGAACACTGAAGCTTTCTTT. It yields the protein CASSLNLLNTEAFF. The J gene is TRBJ1-1, the V gene TRBV5-1; no clear D gene. The CDR3 is 14 amino acids. Trimming removed 4 bases at V and 0 bases at J, with 10 bases between. Germline CDR1 SGHRS, CDR2 YFSETQ.

The genes are TRBV30 and TRBJ1-4; no reliable D call. Trimming left V 5 bases short and J 7 bases short, with 8 bases between. From germline, CDR1 is GTSNPN and CDR2 SVGIG (reference sequence). The CDR3 covers 11 residues. CDR3 amino acids: CAWGRSEKLFF. The CDR3 DNA follows: TGTGCCTGGGGGAGGAGTGAAAAACTGTTTTTT.

V usage is TRBV29-1 and J usage is TRBJ1-1; TRBD1 matches 7 bases. Germline V gene data show CDR1 as SQVTM and CDR2 as ANQGSEA. V was pared by 1 base and J by 1 base, with 0 bases of the junction left unmatched. The CDR3 extends over 13 amino acids. The CDR3 nucleotides are TGCAGCGTTGAAGGACAGGGGAACACTGAAGCTTTCTTT. Its protein product is CSVEGQGNTEAFF.

The chain carries TRBV6-1 and TRBJ1-5, with D perhaps matching TRBD1 (5 bases). V was clipped by 2 bases and J by 5 bases, with 7 bases between them. Germline V CDR1 and CDR2: MNHNS, SASEGT. The CDR3 extends over 13 amino acids. The CDR3 sequence: CASSESGYQPQHF. The CDR3 DNA sequence: TGTGCCAGCAGTGAATCAGGGTATCAGCCCCAGCATTTT.

Written as DNA, the CDR3 is TGTGCCAGCGGGAGTTTCCGTGAAGCTTTCTTT. It encodes CASGSFREAFF. The chain has TRBV25-1 and TRBJ1-1, with D unresolved. The CDR3 has 11 amino acids. The V and J ends lost 8 bases and 7 bases respectively, with 11 bases between them. Germline V gene lookup returns CDR1 MGHDK and CDR2 SYGVNS.

The chain joins TRBV25-1 to TRBJ2-3, with 7 bases lining up with TRBD2. This CDR3 region has 12 residues. V was clipped by 5 bases and J by 9 bases; unmatched bases: 5. Germline V gives CDR1 MGHDK, CDR2 SYGVNS. This CDR3 reads CASSLEGGTQYF. The CDR3 DNA is TGTGCCAGCAGTCTTGAGGGAGGGACGCAGTATTTT. Supplemented by reference TRBV25-1 and TRBJ2-3, the full variable domain reads EADIYQTPRYLVIGTGKKITLECSQTMGHDKMYWYQQDPGMELHLIHYSYGVNSTEKGDLSSESTVSRIRTEHFPLTLESARPSHTSQYLCASSLEGGTQYFGPGTRLTVL.